Listed here are 6 T cell receptor beta chains from one sample, sequenced in a study of cytomegalovirus exposure and HLA in healthy donors. Amplification used 60 Vbeta primers and 13 Jbeta primers. Sequenced by immunoSEQ multiplex PCR; TCRdb stores in-frame clones only, minus some. The data contain some 110,000 clones, roughly three fifths of them singletons. The sequencing sample was made of PBMCs. The receptors were gathered from a woman in her forties in good health and CMV-seropositive.

This clone was seen more than once but under ten times. The chain uses TRBV14 and TRBJ2-5; possibly TRBD1 for D (6 bases). The better agreement between TRBJ2-7 and the DNA end casts doubt on the J call. This CDR3 is built from 14 residues. The germline V gene has CDR1 SGHDN and CDR2 FVKESK. The CDR3 loop reads CASSQANRVYEQYF. For the CDR3, the DNA is TGTGCCAGCAGCCAAGCGAACAGGGTCTACGAGCAGTACTTC.

The chain employs TRBV5-4 and TRBJ2-1; D remains unclear. Germline CDR1 reads SGHNT; CDR2 reads YYREEE (reference sequence). The CDR3 spans 14 residues. V was clipped by 4 bases and J by 8 bases, with 16 bases between them. As DNA, the CDR3 is TGTGCCAGCAGCGTGGGAACTTTGCGAGATGAGCAGTTCTTC. This codes for CASSVGTLRDEQFF.

This sequence joins TRBV9 and TRBJ1-1, with 7 positions matching TRBD1. After removal of 0 bases from V and 1 base from J, the junction contained 3 bases not matched to a gene. This CDR3 spans 15 amino acids. The germline V gene encodes CDR1 SGDLS and CDR2 YYNGEE. The CDR3 DNA reads TGTGCCAGCAGCGTAGATGAGGGGGCGAACACTGAAGCTTTCTTT. This sequence encodes CASSVDEGANTEAFF.

The chain is built from TRBV2 and TRBJ2-1; 10 nucleotides align to TRBD1. Germline values: CDR1 SNHLY, CDR2 FYNNEI. The CDR3 totals 16 residues. Trimming took 7 bases from V and 5 from J; bases not matched to a gene: 11. The CDR3 DNA sequence: TGTGCCAGCAATCCAGGGGGACAGGGGCTTAACAATGAGCAGTTCTTC. It specifies CASNPGGQGLNNEQFF.

This clone was seen only a few times. The chain has TRBV10-2 and TRBJ2-7; 9 nucleotides match TRBD1. This CDR3 spans 16 amino acids. V lost 2 bases to trimming and J lost 2 bases; unmatched junction nucleotides: 7. Germline V gene sequence: CDR1 WSHSY, CDR2 SAAADI. The CDR3 DNA reads as TGCGCCAGCAGTGAGGAGGGACAGGGTGACCCCTACGAGCAGTACTTC. It encodes CASSEEGQGDPYEQYF.

V gene TRBV10-2 combines with J gene TRBJ2-1, with 7 bases that match TRBD1. This CDR3 has 12 amino acids. Trimming removed 5 bases from V and 7 bases from J; junction bases left unmatched: 2. CDR1 WSHSY and CDR2 SAAADI come from the germline V gene. The chain's CDR3 is CASSIQGNEQFF. The CDR3 DNA reads TGCGCCAGCAGTATACAGGGGAATGAGCAGTTCTTC.